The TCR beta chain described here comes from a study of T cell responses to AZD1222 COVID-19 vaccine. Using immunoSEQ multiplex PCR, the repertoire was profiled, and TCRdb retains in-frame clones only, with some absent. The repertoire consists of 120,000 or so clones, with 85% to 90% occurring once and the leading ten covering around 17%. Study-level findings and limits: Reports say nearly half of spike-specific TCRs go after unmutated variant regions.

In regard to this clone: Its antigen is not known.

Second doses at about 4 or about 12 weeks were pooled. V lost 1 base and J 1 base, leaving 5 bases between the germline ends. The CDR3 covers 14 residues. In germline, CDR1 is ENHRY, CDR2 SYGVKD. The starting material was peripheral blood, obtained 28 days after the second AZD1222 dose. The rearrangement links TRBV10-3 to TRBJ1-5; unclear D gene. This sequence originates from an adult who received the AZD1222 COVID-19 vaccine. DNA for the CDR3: TGTGCCATCAGTGAGTACTGGAGCAATCAGCCCCAGCATTTT. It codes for CAISEYWSNQPQHF.